This T cell receptor beta chain was sequenced in a study of Ad26.COV2.S vaccination and SARS-CoV-2 variants. In the study overall: Within the COV1001 Ad26.COV2.S trial arm, the donor was enrolled. General observations from the study: There was reportedly substantial breadth in spike-specific CD8+ and CD4+ T cell responses after vaccination.

Germline V gives CDR1 SGHNT, CDR2 YYREEE (reference sequence). This CDR3 is built from 15 residues. The ends were cut back, 0 bases at V and 8 bases at J, with 17 bases in the middle. Only in-frame clones appear in the TCRdb table, and some are missing; sequencing was by immunoSEQ multiplex PCR. Of 200,000 to 300,000 clones in the sample, approximately 87% are singletons; the top ten hold approximately 11%. As to this clone: As yet, its antigen is unknown.

Treatment here: over 15 received Ad26.COV2.S at low or high dose, single or two shots; about 5 received placebo; per-sample allocation not given. Day 63 following the first vaccine or placebo injection was when the samples were taken. A Boston donor was an adult aged 18-55 years. SARS-CoV-2 spike from the Wuhan strain was encoded by the vaccine, an Ad26 vector. The sequence was obtained from a person between 18 and 65 years old who received the Ad26.COV2.S COVID-19 vaccine or a placebo. The sequences come from peripheral blood, collected in a trial of Ad26.COV2.S vaccine versus placebo. The chain has TRBV5-4 and TRBJ1-2; D is undetermined. The CDR3 protein is CASSLEVGRLEGYTF. The CDR3 bases are TGTGCCAGCAGCTTGGAGGTAGGGCGGCTTGAGGGCTACACCTTC.